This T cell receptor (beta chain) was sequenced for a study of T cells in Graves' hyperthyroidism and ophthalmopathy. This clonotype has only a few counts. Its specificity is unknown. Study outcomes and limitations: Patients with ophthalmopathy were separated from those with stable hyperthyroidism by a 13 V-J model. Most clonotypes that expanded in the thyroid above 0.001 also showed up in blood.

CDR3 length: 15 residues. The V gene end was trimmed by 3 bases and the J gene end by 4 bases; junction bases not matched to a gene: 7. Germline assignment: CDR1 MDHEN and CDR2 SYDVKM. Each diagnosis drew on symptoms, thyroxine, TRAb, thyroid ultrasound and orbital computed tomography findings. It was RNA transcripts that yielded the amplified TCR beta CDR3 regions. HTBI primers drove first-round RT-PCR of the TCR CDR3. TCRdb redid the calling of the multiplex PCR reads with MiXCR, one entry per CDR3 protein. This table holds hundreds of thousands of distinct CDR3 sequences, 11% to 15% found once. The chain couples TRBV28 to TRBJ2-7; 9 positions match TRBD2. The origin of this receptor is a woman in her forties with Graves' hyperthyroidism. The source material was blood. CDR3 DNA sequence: TGTGCCAGCAGTTTTAGCGGGAGCGGGGATTACGAGCAGTACTTC. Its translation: CASSFSGSGDYEQYF.